This T cell receptor beta chain was recovered during a study of cytomegalovirus exposure and HLA in healthy donors. The PCR used 60 Vbeta and 13 Jbeta primers. Measured with immunoSEQ multiplex PCR; TCRdb has only the in-frame clones, and not every one. Of some 150,000 clones listed, over 75% were seen once; the top ten hold less than 3.5%. This clone has a handful of counts. The trim removed 3 bases at V and 7 bases at J, leaving 3 bases unmatched. Germline CDR1 SGDLS, CDR2 YYNGEE. The CDR3 is 12 residues long. This TCR came from a young woman in good health and CMV-seronegative. Sequenced sample: PBMCs. V is TRBV9 and J is TRBJ1-1; 7 positions match TRBD1. The CDR3 here is CASSETGDEAFF. The CDR3 DNA sequence: TGTGCCAGCAGCGAAACAGGGGATGAAGCTTTCTTT.